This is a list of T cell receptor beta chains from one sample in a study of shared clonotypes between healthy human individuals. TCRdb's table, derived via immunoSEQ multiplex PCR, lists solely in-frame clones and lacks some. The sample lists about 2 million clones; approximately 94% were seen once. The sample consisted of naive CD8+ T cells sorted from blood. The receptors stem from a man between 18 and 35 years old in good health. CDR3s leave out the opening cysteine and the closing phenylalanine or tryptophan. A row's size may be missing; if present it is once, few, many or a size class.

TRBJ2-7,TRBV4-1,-,ASSQDRWASGSLVEQY
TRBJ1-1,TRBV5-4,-,ASGPRQLMNTEAF
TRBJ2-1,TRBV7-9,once,ASSSSRESPLDEQF
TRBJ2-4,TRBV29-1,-,SGTGALQNIQY
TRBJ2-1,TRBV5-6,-,ASSSDRPYNEQF
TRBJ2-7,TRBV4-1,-,ASSQEYVLGQY
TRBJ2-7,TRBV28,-,ASSPPGRGSPYEQY
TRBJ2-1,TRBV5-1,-,ASSPERLANEQF
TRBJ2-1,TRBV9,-,ASSPIAGGPGEQF
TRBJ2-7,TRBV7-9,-,ASSGRTSGYSYEQY
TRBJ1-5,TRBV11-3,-,ASSFGQGHSNQPQH
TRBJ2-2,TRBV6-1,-,ASSEATDAYTGELF
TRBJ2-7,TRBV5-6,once,ASSFGRGFYEQY
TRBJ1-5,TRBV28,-,ATFHGSRPQH
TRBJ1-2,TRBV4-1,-,ASSQDLRSGEGYGYT
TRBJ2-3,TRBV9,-,ASSEGGLTNTDTQY
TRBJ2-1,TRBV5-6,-,ASSLGQDNEQF
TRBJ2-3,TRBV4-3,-,ASSLLLAGVPDTQY
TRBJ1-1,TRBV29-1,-,SVGGGEAF
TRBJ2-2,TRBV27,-,ASSLSRNTGELF
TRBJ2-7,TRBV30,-,AWSVGLGQIYEQY
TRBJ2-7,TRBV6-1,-,ASSGDGAPYEQY
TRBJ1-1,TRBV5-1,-,ASSPGSWGGDMNTEAF
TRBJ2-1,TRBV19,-,ASSSDYNEQF
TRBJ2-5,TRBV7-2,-,ASSSQTGRGGETQY
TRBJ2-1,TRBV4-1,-,ASSQSSGDYNEQF
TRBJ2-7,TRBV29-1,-,SVEGDSYSYEQY
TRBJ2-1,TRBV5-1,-,ASSLGVNEQF
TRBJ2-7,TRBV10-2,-,ASSPSGEGYEQY
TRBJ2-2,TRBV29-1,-,SGTSVRNPGELF
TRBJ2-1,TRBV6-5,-,ASSYSGDRYNEQF
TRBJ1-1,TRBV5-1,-,ASSLSVNTEAF
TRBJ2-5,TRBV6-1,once,ASSEMYQREGLETQY
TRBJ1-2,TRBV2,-,ASSDETLVGYGYT
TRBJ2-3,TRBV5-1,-,ASSSLETSGPSTDTQY
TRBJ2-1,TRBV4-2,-,ASSESPSGGDNEQF
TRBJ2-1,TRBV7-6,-,ASSVTATSSYNEQF
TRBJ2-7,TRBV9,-,ASSGRDSIRPY
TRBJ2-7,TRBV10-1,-,ASSGGGSEQY
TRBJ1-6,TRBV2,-,ASSEVGQYTLH
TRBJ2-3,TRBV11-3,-,ASSFPTAGTQY
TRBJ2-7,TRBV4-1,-,ASSPYTGSYEQY
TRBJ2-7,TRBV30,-,ARDSDSYEQY
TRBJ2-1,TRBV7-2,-,ASSLEDLAGVHNEQF
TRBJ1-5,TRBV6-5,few,ASSYSVHSPQH
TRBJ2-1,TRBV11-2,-,ASSLPTSIHYNEQF